The sequence of this T cell receptor beta chain was determined in a study of patients and donors after allogeneic stem cell transplantation (TCRdb year 2020). Turning to this clonotype: What antigen it recognizes has not been identified. Qualities for individual bases were not recorded, and no much larger clone is one base off.

The CDR3 starts with the cysteine, ends with the phenylalanine, and has 16 residues. Only the CDR3 DNA stays, 48 bases, in frame from base 1. From V the trimming removes 4 bases and from J it removes 0 bases, while the gene matches leave 5 bases of the junction unaccounted for. Via the germline V gene, CDR1 is SGHTA and CDR2 FQGNSA. The library came from RT-PCR. This sample was sequenced with a NextSeq 550. Through fastp at Q25 and MiXCR, TCRdb rebuilt clones from the public reads, retaining in-frame beta chains. Rows matching on CDR3 protein sequence are summarized as one entry with the most common DNA and genes. In all, the sample holds about 960,000 distinct CDR3 sequences, and roughly 18% of those were seen once. The ten largest make up 6% of the sample.

What was sequenced was blood, either unsorted or a sorted T cell fraction (not recorded which). This TCR was recovered from a human donor who was either an allogeneic HSCT recipient or a stem cell or donor lymphocyte infusion donor (not recorded which). It is not recorded whose cells these are; they may come from a transplant donor. This sequence uses TRBV7-2 and TRBJ1-4, with TRBD1 matching 7 junction bases. The nucleotides read TGTGCCAGCAGCTCTGGGGACAGAACAACTAATGAAAAACTGTTTTTT. It translates as CASSSGDRTTNEKLFF.